This TCR beta chain was sequenced in a study of T cell responses to AZD1222 COVID-19 vaccine. Regarding this clone: Other DNA sequences in this sample translate to the same CDR3.

Germline CDR1 and CDR2: MDHEN and SYDVKM. The CDR3 is 14 amino acids. With 6 bases removed from V and 7 bases from J, the gap between germline ends came to 16 bases. TCRdb's table, derived via immunoSEQ multiplex PCR, lists solely in-frame clones and lacks some. The sample records tens of thousands of clones, around 80% being singletons. The sequence was collected from an adult in good health. The V gene is TRBV28, the J gene TRBJ1-5, with a tentative D call TRBD1 (5 bases). The sequences come from peripheral blood, collected on day 0 of AZD1222 vaccination. The CDR3 loop is CASRSNRPNQPQHF. The CDR3 nucleotides are TGTGCCAGCAGATCGAACAGGCCCAACCAGCCCCAGCATTTT.